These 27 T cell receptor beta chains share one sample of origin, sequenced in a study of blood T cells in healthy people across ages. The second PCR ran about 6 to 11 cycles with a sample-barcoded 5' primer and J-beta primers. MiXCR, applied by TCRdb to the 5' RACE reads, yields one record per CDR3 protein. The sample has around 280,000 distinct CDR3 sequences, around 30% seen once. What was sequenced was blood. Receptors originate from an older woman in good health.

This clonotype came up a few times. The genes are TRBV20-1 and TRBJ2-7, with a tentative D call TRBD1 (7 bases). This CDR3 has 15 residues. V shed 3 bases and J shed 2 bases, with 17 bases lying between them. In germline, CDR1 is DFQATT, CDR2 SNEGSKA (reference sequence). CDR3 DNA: TGCAGTGCTAGCCGGGGGACAGTTTCCCCCTACGAGCAGTACTTC. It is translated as CSASRGTVSPYEQYF.

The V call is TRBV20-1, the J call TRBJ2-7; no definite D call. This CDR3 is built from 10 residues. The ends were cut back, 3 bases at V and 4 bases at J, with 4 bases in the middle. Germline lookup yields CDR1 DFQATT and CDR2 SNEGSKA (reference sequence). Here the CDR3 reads CSARAYEQYF. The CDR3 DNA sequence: TGCAGTGCTAGGGCATACGAGCAGTACTTC.

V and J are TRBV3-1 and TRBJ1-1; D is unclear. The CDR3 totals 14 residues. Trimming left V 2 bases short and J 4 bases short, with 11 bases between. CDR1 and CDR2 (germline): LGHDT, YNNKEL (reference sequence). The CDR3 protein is CASSQPGAGTEAFF. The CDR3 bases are TGTGCCAGCAGCCAACCGGGAGCGGGCACTGAAGCTTTCTTT.

The CDR3 loop reads CASVQRHSTDTQYF. The CDR3 DNA follows: TGTGCCAGCGTTCAGCGGCACTCGACAGATACGCAGTATTTT. J is TRBJ2-3 and V is TRBV28; D may be TRBD2 (5 bases). The CDR3 is 14 residues long. The germline V gene encodes CDR1 MDHEN and CDR2 SYDVKM. V lost 8 bases and J lost 3, with 15 bases in between.

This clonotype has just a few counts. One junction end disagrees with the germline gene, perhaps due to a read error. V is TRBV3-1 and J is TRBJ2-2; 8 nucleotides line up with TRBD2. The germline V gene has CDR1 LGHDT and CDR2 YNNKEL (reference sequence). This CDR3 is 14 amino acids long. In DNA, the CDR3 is TGTGCCAGCAACCAAGCCGGGGGGGCCGGGGAGCTGTTTTTT. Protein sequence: CASNQAGGAGELFF.

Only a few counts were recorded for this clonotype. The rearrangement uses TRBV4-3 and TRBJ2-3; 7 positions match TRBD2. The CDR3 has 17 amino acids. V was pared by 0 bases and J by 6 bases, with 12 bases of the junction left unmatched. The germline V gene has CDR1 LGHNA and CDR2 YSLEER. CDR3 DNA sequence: TGCGCCAGCAGCCAAGATTACCGCGCGGGAGCAGGTGATACGCAGTATTTT. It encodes CASSQDYRAGAGDTQYF.

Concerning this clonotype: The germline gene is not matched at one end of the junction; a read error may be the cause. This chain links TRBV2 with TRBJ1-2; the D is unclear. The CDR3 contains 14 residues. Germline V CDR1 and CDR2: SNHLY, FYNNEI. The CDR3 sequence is CASRETVTNYGHTF. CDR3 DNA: TGTGCCAGCAGGGAAACAGTGACTAACTATGGCCACACCTTC.

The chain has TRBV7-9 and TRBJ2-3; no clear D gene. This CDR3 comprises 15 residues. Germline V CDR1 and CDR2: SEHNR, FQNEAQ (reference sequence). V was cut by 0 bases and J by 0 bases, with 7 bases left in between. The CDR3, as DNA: TGTGCCAGCAGCTTAGCGACCGGTAGCACAGATACGCAGTATTTT. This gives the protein CASSLATGSTDTQYF.

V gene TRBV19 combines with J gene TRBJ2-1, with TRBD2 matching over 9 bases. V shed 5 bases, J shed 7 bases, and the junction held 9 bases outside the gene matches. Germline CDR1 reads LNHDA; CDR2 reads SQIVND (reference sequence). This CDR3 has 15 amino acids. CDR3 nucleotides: TGTGCCAGTAGTTGGGCGGGAGGGCACCATAATGAGCAGTTCTTC. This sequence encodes CASSWAGGHHNEQFF.

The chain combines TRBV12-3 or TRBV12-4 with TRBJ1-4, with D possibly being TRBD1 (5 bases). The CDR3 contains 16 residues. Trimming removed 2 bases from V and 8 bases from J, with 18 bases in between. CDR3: CASSLRSAGLKEKLFF. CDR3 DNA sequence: TGTGCCAGCAGTTTAAGGTCGGCAGGGTTAAAGGAAAAACTGTTTTTT.

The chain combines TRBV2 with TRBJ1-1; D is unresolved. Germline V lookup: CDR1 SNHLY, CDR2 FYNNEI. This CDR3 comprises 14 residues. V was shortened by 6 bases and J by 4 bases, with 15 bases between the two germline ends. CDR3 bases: TGTGCCAGCAGGGCCCTAGTGGGTATCACTGAAGCTTTCTTT. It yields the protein CASRALVGITEAFF.

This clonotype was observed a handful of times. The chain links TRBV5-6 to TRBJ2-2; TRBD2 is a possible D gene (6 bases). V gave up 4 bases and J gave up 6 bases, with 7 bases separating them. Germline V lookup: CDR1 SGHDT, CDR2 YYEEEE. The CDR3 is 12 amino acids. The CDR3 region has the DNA TGTGCCAGCAGCCGGGGGTCCGGGGAGCTGTTTTTT. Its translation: CASSRGSGELFF.

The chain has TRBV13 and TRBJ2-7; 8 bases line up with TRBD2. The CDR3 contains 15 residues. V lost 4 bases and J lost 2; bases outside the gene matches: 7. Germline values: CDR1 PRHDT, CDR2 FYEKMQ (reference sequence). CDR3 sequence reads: CASSSRSGTAYEQYF. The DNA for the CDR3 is TGTGCCAGCAGCTCCCGTAGCGGGACCGCCTACGAGCAGTACTTC. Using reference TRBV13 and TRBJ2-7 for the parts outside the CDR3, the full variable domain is AAGVIQSPRHLIKEKRETATLKCYPIPRHDTVYWYQQGPGQDPQFLISFYEKMQSDKGSIPDRFSAQQFSDYHSELNMSSLELGDSALYFCASSSRSGTAYEQYFGPGTRLTVT.

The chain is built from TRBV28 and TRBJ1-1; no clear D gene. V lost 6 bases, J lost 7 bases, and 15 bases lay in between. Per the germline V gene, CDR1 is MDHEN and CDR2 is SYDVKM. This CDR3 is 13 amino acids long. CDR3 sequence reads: CASSGWPSGEAFF. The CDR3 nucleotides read TGTGCCAGCAGCGGGTGGCCCTCCGGTGAAGCTTTCTTT.

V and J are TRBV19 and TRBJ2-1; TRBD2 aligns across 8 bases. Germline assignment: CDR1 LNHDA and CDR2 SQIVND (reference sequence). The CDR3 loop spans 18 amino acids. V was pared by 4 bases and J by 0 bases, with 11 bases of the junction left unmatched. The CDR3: CASSRVRLSGSSYNEQFF. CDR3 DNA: TGTGCCAGTAGTAGGGTCCGACTCAGCGGGAGCTCCTACAATGAGCAGTTCTTC.

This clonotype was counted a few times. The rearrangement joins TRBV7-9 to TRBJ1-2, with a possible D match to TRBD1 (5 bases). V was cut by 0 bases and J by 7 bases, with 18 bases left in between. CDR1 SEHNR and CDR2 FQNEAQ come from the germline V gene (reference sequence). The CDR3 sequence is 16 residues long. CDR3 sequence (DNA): TGTGCCAGCAGCTTAGCGGTGGGACGGGCGGCTCGTGGCTACACCTTC. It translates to CASSLAVGRAARGYTF.

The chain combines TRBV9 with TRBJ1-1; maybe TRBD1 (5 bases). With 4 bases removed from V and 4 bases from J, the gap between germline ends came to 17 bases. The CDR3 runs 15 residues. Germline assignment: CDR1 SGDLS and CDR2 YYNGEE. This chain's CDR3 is CASSSHRSQLTEAFF. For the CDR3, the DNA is TGTGCCAGCAGCTCCCACAGGTCGCAACTCACTGAAGCTTTCTTT.

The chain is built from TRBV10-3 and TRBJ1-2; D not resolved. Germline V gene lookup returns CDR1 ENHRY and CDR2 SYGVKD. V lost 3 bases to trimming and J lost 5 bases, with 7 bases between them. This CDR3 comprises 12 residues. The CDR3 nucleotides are TGTGCCATCAGTGACTGGGAGTATGGCTACACCTTC. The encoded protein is CAISDWEYGYTF.

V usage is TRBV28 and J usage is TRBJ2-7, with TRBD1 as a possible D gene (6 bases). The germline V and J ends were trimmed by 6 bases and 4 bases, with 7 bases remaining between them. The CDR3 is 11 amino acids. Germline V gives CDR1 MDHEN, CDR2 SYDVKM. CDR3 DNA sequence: TGTGCCAGCAGACAGGGTTACGAGCAGTACTTC. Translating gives CASRQGYEQYF.

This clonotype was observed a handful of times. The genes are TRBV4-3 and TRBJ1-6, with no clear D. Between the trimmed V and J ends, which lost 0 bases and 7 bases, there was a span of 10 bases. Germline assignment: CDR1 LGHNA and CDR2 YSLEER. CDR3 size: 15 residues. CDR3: CASSQDMGGNSPLHF. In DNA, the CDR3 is TGCGCCAGCAGCCAAGACATGGGTGGAAATTCACCCCTCCACTTT.

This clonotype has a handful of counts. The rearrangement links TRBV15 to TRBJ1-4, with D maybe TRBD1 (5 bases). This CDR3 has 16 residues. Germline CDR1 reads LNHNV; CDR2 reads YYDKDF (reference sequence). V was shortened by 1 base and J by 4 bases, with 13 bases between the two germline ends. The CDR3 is CATSRGGGGGNEKLFF. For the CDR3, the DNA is TGTGCCACCAGCAGAGGGGGAGGTGGGGGTAATGAAAAACTGTTTTTT.

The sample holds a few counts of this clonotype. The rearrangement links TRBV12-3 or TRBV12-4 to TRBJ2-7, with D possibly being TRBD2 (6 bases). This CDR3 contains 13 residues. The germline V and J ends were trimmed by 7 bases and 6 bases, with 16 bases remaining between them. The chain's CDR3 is CASTRNSGVEQYF. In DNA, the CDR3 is TGTGCCAGCACACGTAACTCGGGGGTCGAGCAGTACTTC.

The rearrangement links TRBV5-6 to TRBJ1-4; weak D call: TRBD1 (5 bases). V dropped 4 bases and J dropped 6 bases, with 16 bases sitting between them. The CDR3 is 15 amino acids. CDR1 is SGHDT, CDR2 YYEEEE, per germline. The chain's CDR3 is CASSRMTEGDEKLFF. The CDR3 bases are TGTGCCAGCAGCAGGATGACAGAAGGTGATGAAAAACTGTTTTTT.

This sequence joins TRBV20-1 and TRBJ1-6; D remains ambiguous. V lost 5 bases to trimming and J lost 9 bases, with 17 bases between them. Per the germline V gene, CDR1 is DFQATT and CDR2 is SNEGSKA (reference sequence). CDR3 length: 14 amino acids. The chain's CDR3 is CSAETAPEGSPLHF. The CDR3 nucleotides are TGCAGTGCTGAGACGGCTCCCGAGGGTTCACCCCTCCACTTT.

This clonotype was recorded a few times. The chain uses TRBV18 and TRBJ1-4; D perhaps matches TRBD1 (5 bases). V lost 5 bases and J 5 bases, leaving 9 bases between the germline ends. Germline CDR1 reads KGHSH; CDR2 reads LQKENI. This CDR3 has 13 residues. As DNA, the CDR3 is TGTGCCAGCTCATCCCGGGACAATGAAAAACTGTTTTTT. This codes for CASSSRDNEKLFF.

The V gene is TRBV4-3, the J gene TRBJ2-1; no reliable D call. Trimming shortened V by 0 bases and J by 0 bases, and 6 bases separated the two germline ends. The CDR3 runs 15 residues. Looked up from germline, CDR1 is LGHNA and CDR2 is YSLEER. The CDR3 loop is CASSQDQSSYNEQFF. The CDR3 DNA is TGCGCCAGCAGCCAAGACCAAAGCTCCTACAATGAGCAGTTCTTC.

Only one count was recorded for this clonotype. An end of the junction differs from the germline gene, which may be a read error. The CDR3 DNA follows: TGTGCCAGCAGTTACCTGGACAGGGCGGGAAAAGCGATCTTT. Its translation: CASSYLDRAGKAIF. The rearrangement uses TRBV6-6 and TRBJ1-1, with 8 bases that match TRBD1. Per the germline V gene, CDR1 is MNHNY and CDR2 is SVGAGI (reference sequence). This CDR3 contains 14 residues.